This T cell receptor (beta chain) was profiled in a study of T cells expressing NK-cell markers. The wider study: Out of eight donors sequenced, seven tested HCMV-seropositive and the remaining one seronegative.

CDR3 size: 14 residues. One entry per CDR3 protein, without DNA, is what TCRdb gives after re-calling the 5' RACE reads. There are 550,000 to 600,000 distinct CDR3 sequences in the sample, with approximately 3.6% held by the top ten. The chain couples TRBV12-3 or TRBV12-4 to TRBJ1-4; TCRdb calls TRBD1, which cannot be checked without DNA. The receptor's source is a man younger than 30 in good health. Sequencing used blood T cells: a sorted CD56 or NKG2C T cell subset, CD4+ or CD8+ T cells, or bulk PBMC T cells (not recorded which). This chain's CDR3 is CASSETGGKEKLFF.